This entry concerns a single TCR beta chain. The sample originates from a study of patients and donors after allogeneic stem cell transplantation. Germline-derived CDR1 and CDR2 are ENHRY and SYGVKD. The CDR3 spans 14 residues. V was pared by 10 bases and J by 1 base, with 10 bases of the junction left unmatched. TCRdb processed the RT-PCR reads anew with MiXCR; each CDR3 protein has one entry. The sample contains roughly 200,000 distinct CDR3 sequences, less than 50% of which appear only once. The chain has TRBV10-3 and TRBJ2-7, with 7 bases that match TRBD1. The clonotype was recovered from a human donor who was either an allogeneic HSCT recipient or a stem cell or donor lymphocyte infusion donor (not recorded which). It is not recorded whose cells these are; they may come from a transplant donor. The sample comprised blood, either unsorted or a sorted T cell fraction (not recorded which). CDR3 amino acids: CATSVGQTSYEQYF. In nucleotides, the CDR3 is TGTGCCACGAGTGTGGGACAGACTTCCTACGAGCAGTACTTC.